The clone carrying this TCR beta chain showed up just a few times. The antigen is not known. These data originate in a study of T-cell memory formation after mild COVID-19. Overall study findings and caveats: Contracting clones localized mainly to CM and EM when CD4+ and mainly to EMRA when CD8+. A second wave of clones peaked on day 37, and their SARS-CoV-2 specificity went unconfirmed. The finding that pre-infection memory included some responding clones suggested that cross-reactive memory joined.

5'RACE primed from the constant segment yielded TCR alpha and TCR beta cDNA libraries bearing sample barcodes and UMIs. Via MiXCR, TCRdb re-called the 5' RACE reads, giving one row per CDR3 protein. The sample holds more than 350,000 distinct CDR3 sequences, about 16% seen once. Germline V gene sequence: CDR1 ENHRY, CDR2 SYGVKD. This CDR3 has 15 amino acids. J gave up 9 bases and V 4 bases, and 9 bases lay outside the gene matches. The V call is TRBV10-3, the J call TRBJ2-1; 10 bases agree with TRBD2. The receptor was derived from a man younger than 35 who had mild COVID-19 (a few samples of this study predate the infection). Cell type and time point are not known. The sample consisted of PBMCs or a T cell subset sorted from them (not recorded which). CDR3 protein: CAISGSLAGDGEQFF. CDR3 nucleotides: TGTGCCATCAGTGGGTCGCTAGCGGGAGATGGTGAGCAGTTCTTC.